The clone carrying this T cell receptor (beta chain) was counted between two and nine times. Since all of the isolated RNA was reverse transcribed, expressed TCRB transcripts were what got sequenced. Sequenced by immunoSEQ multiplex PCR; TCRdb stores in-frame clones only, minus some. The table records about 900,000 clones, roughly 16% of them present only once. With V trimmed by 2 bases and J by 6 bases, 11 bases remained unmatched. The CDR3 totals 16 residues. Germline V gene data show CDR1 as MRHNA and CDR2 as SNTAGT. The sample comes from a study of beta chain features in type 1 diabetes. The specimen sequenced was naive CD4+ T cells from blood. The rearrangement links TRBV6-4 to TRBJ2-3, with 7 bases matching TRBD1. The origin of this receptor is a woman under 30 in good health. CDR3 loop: CASSDRQGVGTDTQYF. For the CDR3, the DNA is TGTGCCAGCAGTGACCGACAGGGAGTGGGTACGGATACGCAGTATTTT.